This TCR beta chain was identified in a study of cytomegalovirus exposure and HLA in healthy donors. Using immunoSEQ multiplex PCR, the repertoire was profiled, and TCRdb retains in-frame clones only, with some absent. The data show about 200,000 clones, 88% seen once. This sequence was found in a woman under 30 in good health and CMV-seronegative. The sequenced sample was PBMCs.

The CDR3 DNA reads TGTGCCAGCAGCTTTCGAGGTGGGGCCAACGTCCTGACTTTC. The encoded protein is CASSFRGGANVLTF. The rearrangement joins TRBV5-4 to TRBJ2-6; D is unresolved. The germline V gene encodes CDR1 SGHNT and CDR2 YYREEE (reference sequence). V lost 2 bases and J lost 3, with 6 bases in between. The CDR3 runs 14 residues.